This T cell receptor (beta chain) was profiled in a study of early T cells in non-severe SARS-CoV-2 infection. From the 5' RACE reads, TCRdb called clonotypes with MiXCR, one entry per CDR3 protein. The table shows about 80,000 distinct CDR3 sequences, with more than 10% occurring only once. V lost 6 bases to trimming and J lost 5 bases; unmatched junction nucleotides: 6. This CDR3 contains 16 residues. The V call is TRBV12-3 or TRBV12-4, the J call TRBJ2-1, with 14 bases matching TRBD2. The sample in question was whole blood, obtained at baseline. The sequence was obtained from an adult who was a healthcare worker with PCR-confirmed SARS-CoV-2 infection or an uninfected control (not recorded which). The donor label of this sample is uncertain. The CDR3 nucleotides read TGTGCCAGCAGGCATCGGACTAGCGGGAGGAACAATGAGCAGTTCTTC. Protein: CASRHRTSGRNNEQFF.